The clone carrying this T cell receptor (beta chain) was seen many times. An end of the junction does not agree with germline; a read error may underlie this. CDR3 length: 14 amino acids. The V gene's germline CDR1 is LGHNT and CDR2 FRNRAP. The data originate from a study of T cells in Graves' hyperthyroidism and ophthalmopathy. Every diagnosis used clinical symptoms, serum thyroxine and TRAb, thyroid ultrasound and orbital computed tomography. The PBMCs studied were ones that came from 10 ml fresh peripheral blood. From RNA transcripts, TCR beta CDR3 regions were amplified. HTBI primers were the set used in a first-round RT-PCR of the TCR CDR3. TCRdb used MiXCR to reprocess the multiplex PCR reads, holding one entry per CDR3 protein. The sample has hundreds of thousands of distinct CDR3 sequences; 14% are singletons.

The chain uses TRBV12-5 and TRBJ2-5; a weak D match, TRBD1 (5 bases). Material for sequencing was blood. This clonotype was sampled from a woman in her 30s with Graves' hyperthyroidism. The CDR3 here is CASGLGRDGETQYF. CDR3 bases: TGTGCTAGTGGGTTGGGCAGGGATGGAGAGACCCAGTACTTC.